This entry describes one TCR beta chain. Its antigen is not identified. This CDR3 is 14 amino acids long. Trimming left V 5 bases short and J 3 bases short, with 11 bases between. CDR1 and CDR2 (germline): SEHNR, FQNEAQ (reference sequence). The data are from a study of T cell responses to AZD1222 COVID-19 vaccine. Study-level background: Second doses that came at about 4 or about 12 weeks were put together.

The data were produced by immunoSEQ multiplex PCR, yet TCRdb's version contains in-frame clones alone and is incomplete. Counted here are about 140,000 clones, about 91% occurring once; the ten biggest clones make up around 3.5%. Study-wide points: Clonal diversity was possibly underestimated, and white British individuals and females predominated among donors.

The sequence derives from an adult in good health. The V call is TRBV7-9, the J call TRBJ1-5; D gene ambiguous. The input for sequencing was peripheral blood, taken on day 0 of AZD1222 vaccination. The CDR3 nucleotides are TGTGCCAGCAGCCAAGGGTATGTCAATCAGCCCCAGCATTTT. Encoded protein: CASSQGYVNQPQHF.